This T cell receptor beta chain was profiled in a study of technical replicates of blood from a few donors. CDR3 length: 10 amino acids. Germline V gene data show CDR1 as SSHAT and CDR2 as FNYEAQ (reference sequence). Here immunoSEQ multiplex PCR was the method, and the copy in TCRdb shows in-frame clones only, minus some. The profile covers 90,000 to 100,000 clones, with about 95% appearing a single time and less than 0.4% taken by the ten largest. About this clone: At one end the junction does not follow the germline gene, possibly because of a read error.

Source material: T cells isolated from PBMCs. The chain uses TRBV7-7 and TRBJ1-2; D uncertain. This sequence was found in a human donor in good health. This CDR3 is CASRARSSTF. In DNA, the CDR3 is TGTGCTAGCAGAGCGAGGTCGTCCACCTTC. The full variable domain, its missing parts supplied by reference TRBV7-7 and TRBJ1-2, is GAGVSQSPRYKVTKRGQDVTLRCDPISSHATLYWYQQALGQGPEFLTYFNYEAQPDKSGLPSDRFSAERPEGSISTLTIQRTEQRDSAMYRCASRARSSTFGSGTRLTVV.